These 17 T cell receptor beta chains share one sample of origin, sequenced in a study of T cell responses to AZD1222 COVID-19 vaccine. Generated by immunoSEQ multiplex PCR, the TCRdb table keeps only in-frame clones and is missing some. The table has tens of thousands of clones, approximately 85% seen once. Sequenced here: peripheral blood, sampled 28 days after the second AZD1222 dose. The source of these receptors is an adult who received the AZD1222 COVID-19 vaccine.

The chain recombines TRBV19 with TRBJ2-7; 9 bases agree with TRBD1. This CDR3 is built from 15 residues. The V gene end was trimmed by 8 bases and the J gene end by 1 base; junction bases not matched to a gene: 9. CDR1 and CDR2 (germline): LNHDA, SQIVND (reference sequence). The chain's CDR3 is CASSKQGASSYEQYF. The CDR3 nucleotides read TGTGCCAGTTCTAAACAGGGGGCATCTTCCTACGAGCAGTACTTC.

The chain links TRBV11-1 to TRBJ1-1; D gene uncertain. This CDR3 is 14 amino acids long. V dropped 3 bases and J dropped 4 bases, with 12 bases sitting between them. CDR1 and CDR2 from the germline V gene are SGHAT and FQDESV (reference sequence). In nucleotides, the CDR3 is TGTGCCAGCAGCTTGAGGTCCACGGGCACTGAAGCTTTCTTT. It yields the protein CASSLRSTGTEAFF.

The genes are TRBV5-6 and TRBJ2-7, with 12 bases fitting TRBD1. Per the germline V gene, CDR1 is SGHDT and CDR2 is YYEEEE. The V and J ends lost 3 bases and 4 bases, in that order; junction bases with no gene match: 2. This CDR3 region has 14 residues. CDR3 protein: CASSSGQGAYEQYF. The DNA of the CDR3 is TGTGCCAGCAGCTCGGGACAGGGGGCTTACGAGCAGTACTTC.

The rearrangement links TRBV20-1 to TRBJ1-1; D call uncertain. Germline CDR1 reads DFQATT; CDR2 reads SNEGSKA (reference sequence). The V end was cut by 2 bases, the J end by 10 bases, with 8 bases between. CDR3 length: 10 amino acids. CDR3: CSARSPGAFF. The CDR3 coding sequence is TGCAGTGCTAGATCGCCTGGAGCTTTCTTT.

The chain couples TRBV9 to TRBJ2-7; 8 bases map to TRBD2. V lost 4 bases to trimming and J lost 6 bases; unmatched junction nucleotides: 3. Germline assignment: CDR1 SGDLS and CDR2 YYNGEE. This CDR3 spans 12 amino acids. This CDR3 is CASSPGGAEQYF. DNA for the CDR3: TGTGCCAGCAGCCCCGGGGGGGCCGAGCAGTACTTC. Together with reference TRBV9 and TRBJ2-7, the CDR3 gives the full variable domain: DSGVTQTPKHLITATGQRVTLRCSPRSGDLSVYWYQQSLDQGLQFLIQYYNGEERAKGNILERFSAQQFPDLHSELNLSSLELGDSALYFCASSPGGAEQYFGPGTRLTVT.

The chain recombines TRBV2 with TRBJ1-5; D gene unclear. V lost 4 bases and J lost 0, with 10 bases in between. From germline, CDR1 is SNHLY and CDR2 FYNNEI. The CDR3 covers 15 residues. For the CDR3, the DNA is TGTGCCAGCAGTGTGACACAAAATAGCAATCAGCCCCAGCATTTT. Translation gives CASSVTQNSNQPQHF.

This clone occurred once. This chain joins TRBV19 and TRBJ1-1; D unclear. The CDR3 extends over 15 amino acids. The germline gives CDR1 LNHDA, CDR2 SQIVND (reference sequence). V lost 5 bases and J 0 bases, leaving 13 bases between the germline ends. For the CDR3, the DNA is TGTGCCAGTAGTCCTTTCCTAGACCTGAACACTGAAGCTTTCTTT. Its protein product is CASSPFLDLNTEAFF.

The chain links TRBV7-9 to TRBJ1-1, with unresolved D. Trimming shortened V by 3 bases and J by 2 bases, and 7 bases separated the two germline ends. This CDR3 spans 13 amino acids. Germline CDR1 and CDR2: SEHNR and FQNEAQ (reference sequence). CDR3 sequence (DNA): TGTGCCAGCAGCTTGACCTTAAACACTGAAGCTTTCTTT. It translates to CASSLTLNTEAFF.

This clone was seen a handful of times. V is TRBV12-3 or TRBV12-4 and J is TRBJ1-6; D uncertain. The CDR3 is made up of 12 amino acids. V lost 6 bases, J lost 8 bases, and 8 bases lay in between. For the CDR3, the DNA is TGTGCCAGCAGGGGCGGCGATTCACCCCTCCACTTT. It yields the protein CASRGGDSPLHF.

The chain employs TRBV15 and TRBJ2-3; possible D gene TRBD2, 6 bases. The CDR3 is 14 amino acids. Germline V CDR1 and CDR2: LNHNV, YYDKDF (reference sequence). V lost 3 bases, J lost 5 bases, and 12 bases lay in between. CDR3 protein: CATSSLAGGDTQYF. The CDR3 DNA follows: TGTGCCACCAGCAGCCTTGCCGGGGGAGATACGCAGTATTTT.

V is TRBV6-6 and J is TRBJ2-2, with TRBD2 matching 12 bases. The CDR3 has 17 amino acids. V trimming: 5 bases; J trimming: 0 bases; junction bases outside the gene matches: 4. Germline V gene sequence: CDR1 MNHNY, CDR2 SVGAGI (reference sequence). CDR3 DNA sequence: TGTGCCAGCAGTCGACTAGCGGGGGATACGAACACCGGGGAGCTGTTTTTT. Translated, it gives CASSRLAGDTNTGELFF.

The V and J genes are TRBV19 and TRBJ1-1, with D tentatively TRBD1 (6 bases). CDR1 is LNHDA, CDR2 SQIVND, per germline (reference sequence). CDR3 size: 13 residues. Deletions cut 10 bases from V and 1 base from J, with 13 bases between. The CDR3 loop reads CATARTANTEAFF. CDR3 nucleotide sequence: TGTGCCACCGCCAGGACAGCGAACACTGAAGCTTTCTTT.

This clone was detected a few times. The V call is TRBV4-2, the J call TRBJ1-2; maybe TRBD1 (5 bases). The CDR3 is 12 residues long. Germline assignment: CDR1 LGHNA and CDR2 YNFKEQ. Trimming left V 4 bases short and J 12 bases short, with 15 bases between. The CDR3 DNA sequence: TGTGCCAGCAGCCGGTTAGGGGAGGCAAACACCTTC. It yields the protein CASSRLGEANTF.

The chain carries TRBV11-2 and TRBJ2-1, with D hard to call. The length of the CDR3 is 15 residues. CDR1 and CDR2 (germline): SGHAT, FQNNGV. Between the trimmed V and J ends, which lost 6 bases and 0 bases, there was a span of 12 bases. Here the CDR3 DNA reads TGTGCCAGCAGGGTCTCACGGAGCTCCTACAATGAGCAGTTCTTC. Translated: CASRVSRSSYNEQFF. The complete variable domain, with remaining parts taken from reference TRBV11-2 and TRBJ2-1, reads EAGVAQSPRYKIIEKRQSVAFWCNPISGHATLYWYQQILGQGPKLLIQFQNNGVVDDSQLPKDRFSAERLKGVDSTLKIQPAKLEDSAVYLCASRVSRSSYNEQFFGPGTRLTVL.

The V call is TRBV5-5, the J call TRBJ2-1, with 10 nucleotides matching TRBD1. This CDR3 contains 16 residues. Germline V lookup: CDR1 SGHKS, CDR2 YYEKEE (reference sequence). With V trimmed by 0 bases and J by 4 bases, 4 bases remained unmatched. The CDR3: CASSLGAGQGYNEQFF. The CDR3 DNA reads as TGTGCCAGCAGCTTGGGTGCGGGACAGGGGTACAATGAGCAGTTCTTC. The full variable domain, in which reference TRBV5-5 and TRBJ2-1 provide the parts outside the CDR3, is DAGVTQSPTHLIKTRGQQVTLRCSPISGHKSVSWYQQVLGQGPQFIFQYYEKEERGRGNFPDRFSARQFPNYSSELNVNALLLGDSALYLCASSLGAGQGYNEQFFGPGTRLTVL.

This chain links TRBV2 with TRBJ2-2; D is possibly TRBD2 (5 bases). The germline CDR1 and CDR2 sequences are SNHLY and FYNNEI. The CDR3 runs to 14 residues. The V and J ends lost 6 bases and 7 bases respectively, with 15 bases between them. CDR3 sequence reads: CASRALASGGELFF. CDR3 sequence (DNA): TGTGCCAGCAGGGCCCTAGCATCAGGCGGGGAGCTGTTTTTT.

V and J are TRBV14 and TRBJ1-3; maybe TRBD1 (5 bases). The length of the CDR3 is 16 residues. V lost 0 bases and J 0 bases, leaving 9 bases between the germline ends. The germline V gene has CDR1 SGHDN and CDR2 FVKESK. CDR3 region: CASSQEVGGSGNTIYF. The CDR3 DNA sequence: TGTGCCAGCAGCCAAGAGGTGGGGGGCTCTGGAAACACCATATATTTT. Drawing the rest from reference TRBV14 and TRBJ1-3, the complete variable domain is EAGVTQFPSHSVIEKGQTVTLRCDPISGHDNLYWYRRVMGKEIKFLLHFVKESKQDESGMPNNRFLAERTGGTYSTLKVQPAELEDSGVYFCASSQEVGGSGNTIYFGEGSWLTVV.